Following are 29 T cell receptor beta chains from one sample sequenced in a study of cytomegalovirus exposure and HLA in healthy donors. Primers: 60 Vbeta forward and 13 Jbeta reverse. Sequenced by immunoSEQ multiplex PCR; TCRdb stores in-frame clones only, minus some. The sample includes 130,000 to 150,000 clones, 60% to 80% seen only once; the top ten take 1.7%. Sequencing was done on a sample of PBMCs. These receptors were taken from a woman between 25 and 40 years old in good health and CMV-seronegative.

CDR3 protein: CASSLDQFSGANVLTF. The DNA of the CDR3 is TGTGCCAGCAGCTTGGATCAGTTCTCTGGGGCCAACGTCCTGACTTTC. The chain joins TRBV5-4 to TRBJ2-6; D is uncertain. CDR3 length: 16 amino acids. Germline V lookup: CDR1 SGHNT, CDR2 YYREEE (reference sequence). Trimming removed 0 bases at V and 0 bases at J, with 7 bases between.

The rearrangement links TRBV28 to TRBJ1-1, with D possibly TRBD1 on 5 matching bases. Germline loops: CDR1 MDHEN, CDR2 SYDVKM. The CDR3 covers 14 residues. V lost 7 bases and J 4 bases, leaving 16 bases between the germline ends. CDR3 nucleotides: TGTGCCAGCACCCGGGTTAATAGGGGCACTGAAGCTTTCTTT. This translates into CASTRVNRGTEAFF.

This chain links TRBV5-4 with TRBJ2-7, with 8 bases matching TRBD1. The V segment lost 4 bases and the J segment 0 bases; nucleotides outside the gene matches: 3. The germline CDR1 and CDR2 sequences are SGHNT and YYREEE (reference sequence). CDR3 size: 14 residues. Here the CDR3 DNA reads TGTGCCAGCAGCCCGGGACAGGCCTCCTACGAGCAGTACTTC. Translated: CASSPGQASYEQYF.

This chain connects TRBV4-1 to TRBJ2-7, with D perhaps TRBD2 (5 bases). V dropped 1 base and J dropped 5 bases, with 9 bases sitting between them. The CDR3 extends over 13 amino acids. Germline CDR1 is MGHRA and CDR2 is YSYEKL. In DNA form, the CDR3 reads TGCGCCAGCAGCCAAGCGGGGTTAAACGAGCAGTACTTC. Residues: CASSQAGLNEQYF.

CDR3 loop: CASSEDYTGELFF. In nucleotides, the CDR3 is TGTGCCAGCAGTGAGGACTACACCGGGGAGCTGTTTTTT. This chain links TRBV6-4 with TRBJ2-2, with a possible D match to TRBD2 (5 bases). The CDR3 consists of 13 residues. Germline V gives CDR1 MRHNA, CDR2 SNTAGT. Trimming removed 3 bases at V and 3 bases at J, with 5 bases between.

The DNA for the CDR3 is TGTGCCAGCAGCCAACAGGGGGTGGGCGGCTACACCTTC. This gives the protein CASSQQGVGGYTF. The rearrangement links TRBV7-8 to TRBJ1-2; 8 bases line up with TRBD1. V lost 5 bases and J lost 8; bases outside the gene matches: 7. The CDR3 sequence is 13 residues long. Germline V gene lookup returns CDR1 SGHVS and CDR2 FQNEAQ. The full variable domain, completed using reference TRBV7-8 and TRBJ1-2, is GAGVSQSPRYKVAKRGQDVALRCDPISGHVSLFWYQQALGQGPEFLTYFQNEAQLDKSGLPSDRFFAERPEGSVSTLKIQRTQQEDSAVYLCASSQQGVGGYTFGSGTRLTVV.

This clone was detected a few times. J is TRBJ2-7 and V is TRBV15; D might be TRBD2 (5 bases). The CDR3 extends over 14 amino acids. V lost 0 bases and J lost 3, with 9 bases in between. From germline, CDR1 is LNHNV and CDR2 YYDKDF (reference sequence). The CDR3 spells CATSRDRGDYEQYF. The CDR3 DNA reads as TGTGCCACCAGCAGAGATCGGGGAGACTACGAGCAGTACTTC.

V and J are TRBV7-2 and TRBJ1-4; TRBD1 matches 7 bases. The CDR3 runs 13 residues. Germline V CDR1 and CDR2: SGHTA, FQGNSA. V was pared by 6 bases and J by 8 bases, with 6 bases of the junction left unmatched. The CDR3 DNA reads TGTGCCAGCAGTCGAGGGACAGAAGAAAAACTGTTTTTT. Its protein product is CASSRGTEEKLFF.

The V call is TRBV5-1, the J call TRBJ1-2, with 7 nucleotides matching TRBD1. V was pared by 4 bases and J by 2 bases, with 2 bases of the junction left unmatched. The CDR3 is 13 amino acids. Per the germline V gene, CDR1 is SGHRS and CDR2 is YFSETQ. This CDR3 reads CASSPGGNYGYTF. The DNA of the CDR3 is TGCGCCAGCAGCCCAGGGGGGAACTATGGCTACACCTTC.

This clone has a handful of counts. The V call is TRBV5-6, the J call TRBJ2-5, with TRBD1 matching 7 bases. The CDR3 extends over 14 amino acids. The germline V gene encodes CDR1 SGHDT and CDR2 YYEEEE. Trimming took 3 bases from V and 4 from J; bases not matched to a gene: 6. CDR3 coding DNA: TGTGCCAGCAGCTCTCAGGGGGAAAGAGAGACCCAGTACTTC. It codes for CASSSQGERETQYF.

V gene TRBV7-7 combines with J gene TRBJ2-7; TRBD1 might be the D (5 bases). The length of the CDR3 is 13 residues. V lost 1 base, J lost 3 bases, and 7 bases lay in between. The germline CDR1 and CDR2 sequences are SSHAT and FNYEAQ (reference sequence). Here the CDR3 reads CASSLDRSYEQYF. The CDR3 coding sequence is TGTGCCAGCAGCTTAGACAGGAGCTACGAGCAGTACTTC.

With regard to this clone: Other DNA sequences in the sample encode the same CDR3. The chain links TRBV19 to TRBJ1-2, with no clear D. The CDR3 covers 13 residues. The V and J ends lost 3 bases and 3 bases respectively, with 8 bases between them. CDR1 and CDR2 (germline): LNHDA, SQIVND (reference sequence). The CDR3 DNA reads as TGTGCCAGTAGTATCGGGAGTGACTATGGCTACACCTTC. Protein: CASSIGSDYGYTF.

The table lists this clone with a few counts. The junction departs from germline at one end; a sequencing error may be responsible. The CDR3 DNA reads TGTGCCAGTAGTCCAGGCCCGGGACACACCTTT. Translated, it gives CASSPGPGHTF. The genes are TRBV19 and TRBJ1-1; D might be TRBD1 (6 bases). Germline assignment: CDR1 LNHDA and CDR2 SQIVND (reference sequence). The CDR3 totals 11 residues.

This clone was recorded only once. This rearrangement joins TRBV13 to TRBJ1-2; no clear D. The germline CDR1 and CDR2 sequences are PRHDT and FYEKMQ (reference sequence). This CDR3 has 14 residues. V dropped 0 bases and J dropped 8 bases, with 13 bases sitting between them. The CDR3 loop reads CASSLGPHEGGYTF. The CDR3 nucleotides are TGTGCCAGCAGCTTAGGGCCCCACGAGGGCGGCTACACCTTC.

The CDR3 loop is CASSLEAGSTDTQYF. For the CDR3, the DNA is TGCGCCAGCAGCTTGGAGGCGGGGAGCACAGATACGCAGTATTTT. This chain connects TRBV5-1 to TRBJ2-3; a possible D gene is TRBD2 (6 bases). CDR3 length: 15 residues. Germline loops: CDR1 SGHRS, CDR2 YFSETQ. V shed 0 bases and J shed 0 bases, with 8 bases lying between them. The whole variable domain, remainder taken from reference TRBV5-1 and TRBJ2-3, is KAGVTQTPRYLIKTRGQQVTLSCSPISGHRSVSWYQQTPGQGLQFLFEYFSETQRNKGNFPGRFSGRQFSNSRSEMNVSTLELGDSALYLCASSLEAGSTDTQYFGPGTRLTVL.

The genes are TRBV6-1 and TRBJ1-4; D not resolved. Trimming took off 3 bases at V and 4 bases at J, with 9 bases between the two ends. The CDR3 consists of 14 residues. Germline-derived CDR1 and CDR2 are MNHNS and SASEGT. The CDR3: CASSEYGNNEKLFF. The CDR3 DNA sequence: TGTGCCAGCAGTGAGTACGGTAATAATGAAAAACTGTTTTTT.

The chain uses TRBV27 and TRBJ2-2; the D is unclear. Trimming removed 4 bases at V and 5 bases at J, with 8 bases between. Germline V gene lookup returns CDR1 MNHEY and CDR2 SMNVEV (reference sequence). The CDR3 has 13 residues. In nucleotides, the CDR3 is TGTGCCAGCAGTTCGTCCTTTACCGGGGAGCTGTTTTTT. As protein: CASSSSFTGELFF.

This clone was seen a few times. The chain recombines TRBV6-5 with TRBJ2-1; D is perhaps TRBD1 (6 bases). Germline-derived CDR1 and CDR2 are MNHEY and SVGAGI. V lost 2 bases and J 7 bases, leaving 12 bases between the germline ends. The CDR3 sequence is 14 residues long. The CDR3 region has the DNA TGTGCCAGCAGTTACCAGAACAGGGTGAATGAGCAGTTCTTC. It yields the protein CASSYQNRVNEQFF.

This chain uses TRBV5-4 with TRBJ1-2; possibly TRBD1 for D (5 bases). Trimming pared 0 bases from V and 8 bases from J, leaving 11 bases between. The CDR3 runs to 13 residues. Germline V gives CDR1 SGHNT, CDR2 YYREEE (reference sequence). The CDR3 loop reads CASSLVGVEGYTF. Written as DNA, the CDR3 is TGTGCCAGCAGCTTGGTAGGGGTGGAGGGCTACACCTTC.

The rearrangement links TRBV5-1 to TRBJ1-1; D possibly corresponds to TRBD1 (6 bases). Trimming took off 0 bases at V and 1 base at J, with 7 bases between the two ends. The CDR3 has 14 residues. Per germline, CDR1 SGHRS and CDR2 YFSETQ. The DNA of the CDR3 is TGCGCCAGCAGCTTGGCGACAGGGAACACTGAAGCTTTCTTT. Its translation is CASSLATGNTEAFF.

The sample holds one count of this clone. This chain joins TRBV9 and TRBJ1-5; D may be TRBD1 (6 bases). Trimming removed 4 bases at V and 0 bases at J, with 11 bases between. The CDR3 is 15 residues long. Per germline, CDR1 SGDLS and CDR2 YYNGEE. The CDR3 DNA follows: TGTGCCAGCAGCAGGGAGGGGGATAGCAATCAGCCCCAGCATTTT. It encodes CASSREGDSNQPQHF.

The V gene is TRBV9, the J gene TRBJ1-1; possible D gene TRBD1, 5 bases. The CDR3 covers 12 residues. The ends were cut back, 7 bases at V and 4 bases at J, with 11 bases in the middle. The germline CDR1 and CDR2 sequences are SGDLS and YYNGEE. CDR3 residues: CASRGEGTEAFF. The CDR3 nucleotides are TGTGCCAGCCGAGGGGAGGGCACTGAAGCTTTCTTT. The whole variable domain, remainder taken from reference TRBV9 and TRBJ1-1, is DSGVTQTPKHLITATGQRVTLRCSPRSGDLSVYWYQQSLDQGLQFLIQYYNGEERAKGNILERFSAQQFPDLHSELNLSSLELGDSALYFCASRGEGTEAFFGQGTRLTVV.

V usage is TRBV9 and J usage is TRBJ1-2, with D maybe TRBD1 (5 bases). The CDR3 consists of 15 residues. V shed 3 bases and J shed 2 bases, with 14 bases lying between them. Germline lookup yields CDR1 SGDLS and CDR2 YYNGEE. CDR3 in DNA: TGTGCCAGCAGCGACTTGGGGAGGGGAAACTATGGCTACACCTTC. Its protein product is CASSDLGRGNYGYTF.

V is TRBV6-6 and J is TRBJ1-5, with TRBD1 matching over 7 bases. The J segment lost 2 bases and the V segment lost 2 bases, leaving 6 bases of the junction unmatched. This CDR3 is built from 16 residues. Germline V lookup: CDR1 MNHNY, CDR2 SVGAGI (reference sequence). CDR3: CASSYGGGFGNQPQHF. The CDR3 bases are TGTGCCAGCAGTTACGGAGGGGGCTTTGGCAATCAGCCCCAGCATTTT.

The chain has TRBV5-6 and TRBJ1-5; D is unresolved. CDR3 length: 15 amino acids. Germline V gene data show CDR1 as SGHDT and CDR2 as YYEEEE. Deletions cut 5 bases from V and 9 bases from J, with 21 bases between. CDR3 in DNA: TGTGCCAGCAGTTATGGTGTCACGGGAAATTGGCCCCAGCATTTT. It encodes CASSYGVTGNWPQHF. Full variable domain (outside the CDR3, taken from reference TRBV5-6 and TRBJ1-5): DAGVTQSPTHLIKTRGQQVTLRCSPKSGHDTVSWYQQALGQGPQFIFQYYEEEERQRGNFPDRFSGHQFPNYSSELNVNALLLGDSALYLCASSYGVTGNWPQHFGDGTRLSIL.

The J gene is TRBJ2-7, the V gene TRBV5-1; TRBD1 matches 8 bases. The CDR3 loop spans 15 amino acids. The germline V gene has CDR1 SGHRS and CDR2 YFSETQ. V gave up 0 bases and J gave up 5 bases; unmatched junction bases: 7. Here the CDR3 reads CASSLDRTGSNEQYF. DNA for the CDR3: TGCGCCAGCAGCTTGGATCGGACAGGGTCTAACGAGCAGTACTTC.

The chain uses TRBV5-1 and TRBJ2-1; possibly TRBD2 for D (6 bases). The CDR3 length is 15 residues. Germline assignment: CDR1 SGHRS and CDR2 YFSETQ. The V end lost 1 base, the J end lost 4 bases, and 12 bases lay between the germline ends. The CDR3 DNA sequence: TGCGCCAGCAGCTTGCTTGCGGGGCAGTACAATGAGCAGTTCTTC. Translating it yields CASSLLAGQYNEQFF. Complete variable domain (other parts from reference TRBV5-1 and TRBJ2-1): KAGVTQTPRYLIKTRGQQVTLSCSPISGHRSVSWYQQTPGQGLQFLFEYFSETQRNKGNFPGRFSGRQFSNSRSEMNVSTLELGDSALYLCASSLLAGQYNEQFFGPGTRLTVL.

This chain joins TRBV11-2 and TRBJ1-1; TRBD1 might be the D (5 bases). The V gene's germline CDR1 is SGHAT and CDR2 FQNNGV. Trimming left V 4 bases short and J 1 base short, with 16 bases between. The CDR3 spans 16 residues. CDR3 protein: CASSSSRGMGNTEAFF. For the CDR3, the DNA is TGTGCCAGCAGCTCCTCCCGGGGGATGGGGAACACTGAAGCTTTCTTT.

CDR3: CAIRADSSYEQYF. CDR3 sequence (DNA): TGTGCCATCAGAGCGGACAGCTCCTACGAGCAGTACTTC. The chain uses TRBV10-3 and TRBJ2-7; D might be TRBD1 (6 bases). Trimming shortened V by 6 bases and J by 0 bases, and 9 bases separated the two germline ends. This CDR3 contains 13 residues. Looked up from germline, CDR1 is ENHRY and CDR2 is SYGVKD.